Listed here are 18 T cell receptor beta chains from one sample, sequenced in a study of identical twins. One entry per CDR3 protein, called by TCRdb with MiXCR from the 5' RACE reads. The sample comprises about 220,000 distinct CDR3 sequences, approximately 6.8% of which are singletons, and roughly 5% rests with the top ten. The same data also went into a second study, on yellow fever vaccine responses in identical twins.

The sample comprised CD8+ T cells sorted from blood. These receptors all come from a woman under 30 in good health.

There are many counts of this clonotype. The rearrangement joins TRBV7-9 to TRBJ2-2; 9 bases agree with TRBD1. Germline CDR1 reads SEHNR; CDR2 reads FQNEAQ (reference sequence). This CDR3 contains 15 residues. Trimming cost V 5 bases and J 3 bases; bases outside gene matches: 4. CDR3 bases: TGTGCCAGCAGCCAGGGACAGGGATACACCGGGGAGCTGTTTTTT. Encoded protein: CASSQGQGYTGELFF.

This clonotype was detected ten times or more. The rearrangement uses TRBV25-1 and TRBJ2-1; tentatively, D is TRBD2 (5 bases). This CDR3 is 12 amino acids long. V lost 11 bases to trimming and J lost 8 bases, with 16 bases between them. From germline, CDR1 is MGHDK and CDR2 SYGVNS. Here the CDR3 reads CAVEGVGYEQFF. CDR3 nucleotide sequence: TGTGCCGTCGAGGGAGTAGGCTATGAGCAGTTCTTC. Combining the CDR3 with reference TRBV25-1 and TRBJ2-1 gives the whole variable domain EADIYQTPRYLVIGTGKKITLECSQTMGHDKMYWYQQDPGMELHLIHYSYGVNSTEKGDLSSESTVSRIRTEHFPLTLESARPSHTSQYLCAVEGVGYEQFFGPGTRLTVL.

The sample holds one count of this clonotype. A much larger clone differs from this one at a single base, so this may be a read error. The rearrangement uses TRBV28 and TRBJ2-2; D might be TRBD1 (6 bases). The V gene's germline CDR1 is MDHEN and CDR2 SYDVKM. Trimming removed 5 bases from V and 4 bases from J, with 14 bases in between. The CDR3 is made up of 15 amino acids. CDR3 sequence: CASSGDTFVTGELFF. The CDR3 DNA follows: TGTGCCAGCAGTGGGGACACCTTCGTCACCGGGGAGCTGTTTTTT.

The chain is built from TRBV5-6 and TRBJ2-1; 7 bases are shared with TRBD2. V dropped 4 bases and J dropped 0; count of bases not matched to a gene: 4. Germline values: CDR1 SGHDT, CDR2 YYEEEE. The CDR3 is 15 amino acids. CDR3 region: CASSTGLSSYNEQFF. Written as DNA, the CDR3 is TGTGCCAGCAGCACGGGACTATCCTCCTACAATGAGCAGTTCTTC.

The V call is TRBV4-1, the J call TRBJ2-3; D gene uncertain. In germline, CDR1 is MGHRA, CDR2 YSYEKL. The CDR3 extends over 14 amino acids. With 5 bases removed from V and 2 bases from J, the gap between germline ends came to 11 bases. This chain's CDR3 is CASSIVSPTDTQYF. The CDR3, as DNA: TGCGCCAGCAGCATCGTGAGCCCCACAGATACGCAGTATTTT.

At least ten counts were recorded for this clonotype. This chain joins TRBV12-3 or TRBV12-4 and TRBJ2-7, with TRBD1 matching 7 bases. The junction had 8 bases not matched to a gene; V was cut back by 6 bases and J by 3 bases. The CDR3 has 14 residues. Here the CDR3 reads CASSPPDRNYEQYV. CDR3 nucleotide sequence: TGTGCCAGCAGCCCCCCGGACAGGAACTACGAGCAGTACGTC.

This clonotype was observed a few times. The chain joins TRBV20-1 to TRBJ2-1; D is perhaps TRBD1 or TRBD2 (5 bases each). The CDR3 spans 14 residues. The germline V gene has CDR1 DFQATT and CDR2 SNEGSKA (reference sequence). Trimming removed 0 bases from V and 5 bases from J, with 11 bases in between. DNA of the CDR3: TGCAGTGCTAGAGATGGAGTGGGGGACAATGAGCAGTTCTTC. Translating gives CSARDGVGDNEQFF.

This clonotype has only a few counts. The V call is TRBV7-9, the J call TRBJ2-2, with 8 bases fitting TRBD1. The CDR3 is made up of 16 amino acids. Germline V gene sequence: CDR1 SEHNR, CDR2 FQNEAQ (reference sequence). V shed 5 bases, J shed 6 bases, and the junction held 11 bases outside the gene matches. In DNA, the CDR3 is TGTGCCAGCAGCGGGGTTCGGACAGGGCCAGCCGGGGAGCTGTTTTTT. Translated, it gives CASSGVRTGPAGELFF.

This chain links TRBV4-1 with TRBJ2-1; TRBD1 matches at 10 bases. The CDR3 has 18 amino acids. Losses at the gene ends were 4 bases for V and 2 bases for J; bases not matched to a gene: 11. CDR1 and CDR2 (germline): MGHRA, YSYEKL. The CDR3 DNA sequence: TGCGCCAGCAGCCTCCGGCCTCCGACAGGGGGCACCTACAATGAGCAGTTCTTC. It translates to CASSLRPPTGGTYNEQFF.

This clonotype was seen more than once but under ten times. The J gene is TRBJ2-1, the V gene TRBV27; D is ambiguous. The germline gives CDR1 MNHEY, CDR2 SMNVEV (reference sequence). The V and J ends lost 3 bases and 4 bases respectively, with 16 bases between them. The CDR3 runs 16 residues. The CDR3 bases are TGTGCCAGCAGTTTCCCTGGGTTAATAGGATACAATGAGCAGTTCTTC. Translating gives CASSFPGLIGYNEQFF.

This clonotype showed up just a few times. This rearrangement joins TRBV6-2 or TRBV6-3 to TRBJ2-5; D possibly uses TRBD1 or TRBD2 (5 bases each). This CDR3 region has 14 residues. V was clipped by 6 bases and J by 0 bases, with 11 bases between them. From germline, CDR1 is MNHEY and CDR2 SVGEGT. As DNA, the CDR3 is TGTGCCAGCAGCCGGGACGGATACCAAGAGACCCAGTACTTC. Its translation is CASSRDGYQETQYF.

This chain joins TRBV2 and TRBJ2-5; tentatively, D is TRBD2 (5 bases). Trimming stripped 2 bases from V and 0 bases from J, with 7 bases between. Per the germline V gene, CDR1 is SNHLY and CDR2 is FYNNEI. The CDR3 has 14 amino acids. The CDR3 DNA reads as TGTGCCAGCAGTGAACCGGGGAACCAAGAGACCCAGTACTTC. As protein: CASSEPGNQETQYF.

This clonotype was recorded a few times. The chain joins TRBV12-3 or TRBV12-4 to TRBJ2-1; 12 nucleotides match TRBD2. This CDR3 has 15 residues. Trimming cost V 10 bases and J 7 bases; bases outside gene matches: 11. The CDR3 protein is CAIAPSGRAGNEQFF. The CDR3 DNA is TGTGCCATCGCCCCTAGCGGGAGGGCCGGAAATGAGCAGTTCTTC.

This clonotype came up many times. The genes are TRBV29-1 and TRBJ2-1, with a tentative D call TRBD2 (5 bases). The germline gives CDR1 SQVTM, CDR2 ANQGSEA. Trimming took 2 bases from V and 3 from J, leaving 14 bases between them. The CDR3 has 15 amino acids. DNA for the CDR3: TGCAGCGTTGAACCGACCGAGGGCCACTACAATGAGCAGTTCTTC. Protein sequence: CSVEPTEGHYNEQFF.

This clonotype has a count of ten or more. The chain is built from TRBV27 and TRBJ2-3; D tentatively reads TRBD1 or TRBD2 (6 bases each). Trimming shortened V by 0 bases and J by 4 bases, and 14 bases separated the two germline ends. Germline loops: CDR1 MNHEY, CDR2 SMNVEV (reference sequence). This CDR3 is built from 16 residues. DNA for the CDR3: TGTGCCAGCAGTTTATCATGGGGGGCAGGGTCAGATACGCAGTATTTT. Protein sequence: CASSLSWGAGSDTQYF.

In its sample, this clonotype was seen many times. J is TRBJ2-1 and V is TRBV3-1; 8 nucleotides line up with TRBD2. Germline V gene sequence: CDR1 LGHDT, CDR2 YNNKEL (reference sequence). The CDR3 is made up of 15 amino acids. Trimming at V came to 5 bases and at J to 1 base, leaving 4 bases not matched to a gene. The CDR3 DNA is TGTGCCAGCAGCGTCAGCGGGAGTTCCTACAATGAGCAGTTCTTC. Its protein is CASSVSGSSYNEQFF.

This clonotype appeared many times. This sequence joins TRBV7-2 and TRBJ2-1, with D perhaps assigned TRBD1 or TRBD2 (5 bases each). V shed 3 bases and J shed 5 bases, with 17 bases lying between them. The CDR3 sequence is 16 residues long. CDR1 is SGHTA, CDR2 FQGNSA, per germline. In nucleotides, the CDR3 is TGTGCCAGCAGCTTGCCACGAACCGGGACCGACAATGAGCAGTTCTTC. This gives the protein CASSLPRTGTDNEQFF. The full variable domain, in which reference TRBV7-2 and TRBJ2-1 provide the parts outside the CDR3, is GAGVSQSPSNKVTEKGKDVELRCDPISGHTALYWYRQSLGQGLEFLIYFQGNSAPDKSGLPSDRFSAERTGGSVSTLTIQRTQQEDSAVYLCASSLPRTGTDNEQFFGPGTRLTVL.

This clonotype was picked up many times. The rearrangement uses TRBV6-5 and TRBJ1-4; D is uncertain. This CDR3 has 15 amino acids. V gave up 4 bases and J gave up 0 bases, with 9 bases separating them. In germline, CDR1 is MNHEY, CDR2 SVGAGI. The CDR3 DNA is TGTGCCAGCAGTTCACAAGACGCAACTAATGAAAAACTGTTTTTT. It encodes CASSSQDATNEKLFF.